A selection of T cell receptor beta chains follows, all from one sample in a study of T cell responses to AZD1222 COVID-19 vaccine. Measured with immunoSEQ multiplex PCR; TCRdb has only the in-frame clones, and not every one. The table lists about 130,000 clones, around 90% of them singletons. The input for sequencing was peripheral blood, taken on day 0 of AZD1222 vaccination. The source is an adult in good health. Both conserved end residues are part of each CDR3. The order of the fields is V gene, D gene, clone size, J gene, CDR3 protein, CDR3 DNA. A D gene is named only where the DNA matches it firmly. Some rows have no size entry. The others give once, few or many, or a class for an expanded clone.

>TRBV6-5|.|.|TRBJ2-6
CASRALVNGANVLTF
TGTGCCAGCCGGGCGTTAGTTAACGGGGCCAACGTCCTGACTTTC
>TRBV5-1|TRBD1|.|TRBJ1-2
CASSLEGQGTAGYTF
TGCGCCAGCAGCTTGGAAGGGCAGGGGACAGCTGGCTACACCTTC
>TRBV9|.|.|TRBJ1-1
CASSVDRDTEAFF
TGTGCCAGCAGCGTGGACAGAGACACTGAAGCTTTCTTT
>TRBV28|.|.|TRBJ2-7
CASSGSQRDEQYF
TGTGCCAGCAGTGGGTCTCAACGGGACGAGCAGTACTTC
>TRBV5-6|.|.|TRBJ1-1
CASSSSKDRVTEAFF
TGTGCCAGCAGCTCCTCTAAAGACAGAGTCACTGAAGCTTTCTTT
>TRBV11-1|.|.|TRBJ1-1
CASSLPGRAEAFF
TGTGCCAGCAGCTTGCCAGGGAGGGCTGAAGCTTTCTTT
>TRBV19|.|.|TRBJ1-1
CASSTGDTEAFF
TGTGCCAGTAGTACAGGGGACACTGAAGCTTTCTTT
>TRBV15|.|.|TRBJ2-7
CATSSPNRNHYEQYF
TGTGCCACCAGCAGTCCAAACAGGAACCACTACGAGCAGTACTTC
>TRBV19|.|once|TRBJ1-1
CASSGGQTYTEAFF
TGTGCCAGTAGCGGTGGACAGACATACACTGAAGCTTTCTTT
>TRBV27|.|.|TRBJ2-7
CATHYRTVRTSSYEQYF
TGTGCCACCCATTACCGGACGGTTCGAACGAGCTCCTACGAGCAGTACTTC
>TRBV27|TRBD1|.|TRBJ1-2
CASSLSGTGIVYGYTF
TGTGCCAGCAGTTTATCCGGGACAGGGATCGTCTATGGCTACACCTTC
>TRBV6-5|.|.|TRBJ2-1
CASSPALVDEQFF
TGTGCCAGCAGTCCAGCCTTGGTGGATGAGCAGTTCTTC
>TRBV4-1|TRBD1|.|TRBJ1-5
CASSQGLGTGVRQPQHF
TGCGCCAGCAGCCAAGGTCTAGGGACAGGGGTAAGGCAGCCCCAGCATTTT
>TRBV3-1/TRBV3-2|.|.|TRBJ1-2
CASSQDRESNLNYGYTF
TGTGCCAGCAGCCAAGATCGGGAATCCAATCTTAACTATGGCTACACCTTC
>TRBV24-1|.|.|TRBJ2-5
CATSDFTGLQETQYF
TGTGCCACCAGTGATTTTACGGGACTGCAAGAGACCCAGTACTTC
>TRBV27|.|.|TRBJ2-2
CASSLDRTRRTGELFF
TGTGCCAGCAGTTTAGACCGCACTAGAAGGACCGGGGAGCTGTTTTTT
>TRBV19|TRBD2|few|TRBJ2-7
CASSSGLAGVLSSYEQYF
TGTGCCAGTAGTTCAGGACTAGCGGGAGTCTTAAGCTCCTACGAGCAGTACTTC
>TRBV7-9|.|.|TRBJ2-1
CASSPVRLEFNEQFF
TGTGCCAGCAGCCCGGTGAGACTAGAATTCAATGAGCAGTTCTTC
>TRBV5-1|.|.|TRBJ1-5
CASSEDWRQPQHF
TGCGCCAGCAGCGAGGACTGGAGACAGCCCCAGCATTTT
>TRBV5-1|.|.|TRBJ1-1
CASSLAGGRTEAFF
TGCGCCAGCAGCTTGGCCGGGGGGCGGACTGAAGCTTTCTTT
>TRBV7-2|.|few|TRBJ2-7
CASSFTRFVDEQYF
TGTGCCAGCAGCTTTACGCGGTTCGTCGACGAGCAGTACTTC
>TRBV9|TRBD1|.|TRBJ1-1
CASSAPGTANTEAFF
TGTGCCAGCAGCGCCCCCGGGACAGCGAACACTGAAGCTTTCTTT
>TRBV6-5|TRBD2|.|TRBJ2-7
CASSLGGYEQYF
TGTGCCAGCAGCCTGGGGGGGTACGAGCAGTACTTC
>TRBV28|TRBD2|.|TRBJ2-5
CASSSSGTSVKETQYF
TGTGCCAGCAGTTCTTCCGGGACTAGCGTCAAAGAGACCCAGTACTTC
>TRBV30|.|.|TRBJ1-1
CAWINGGSEAFF
TGTGCCTGGATTAATGGTGGGAGTGAAGCTTTCTTT
>TRBV4-3|.|.|TRBJ2-5
CASSQGGETQYF
TGCGCCAGCAGCCAAGGGGGAGAGACCCAGTACTTC
>TRBV19|.|.|TRBJ1-5
CASSRGMIQPQHF
TGTGCCAGTAGTAGGGGGATGATACAGCCCCAGCATTTT
>TRBV7-2|.|.|TRBJ2-2
CASSLSGAAGELFF
TGTGCCAGCAGCTTATCGGGGGCGGCCGGGGAGCTGTTTTTT
>TRBV5-8|TRBD1|once|TRBJ1-3
CASSAGTGPGNTIYF
TGTGCCAGCAGCGCGGGGACAGGTCCCGGAAACACCATATATTTT
>TRBV27|.|.|TRBJ2-7
CASSLSAGMTSSYEQYF
TGTGCCAGCAGTTTATCCGCCGGGATGACTAGCTCCTACGAGCAGTACTTC
>TRBV24-1|.|.|TRBJ2-1
CATSDLNAEQFF
TGTGCCACCAGTGACCTGAATGCAGAGCAGTTCTTC
>TRBV7-3|.|.|TRBJ1-1
CASSLKTMGPGEAFF
TGTGCCAGCAGCTTAAAAACTATGGGACCTGGGGAAGCTTTCTTT
>TRBV5-1|.|.|TRBJ1-6
CASSLMAGRDGSPLHF
TGCGCCAGCAGCTTGATGGCAGGGCGTGACGGGTCACCCCTCCACTTT
>TRBV28|.|.|TRBJ2-1
CASSSPYGGEASNEQFF
TGTGCCAGCAGTTCCCCCTACGGGGGAGAGGCATCTAATGAGCAGTTCTTC
>TRBV6-5|TRBD1|.|TRBJ1-6
CASTAGTGESPLHF
TGTGCCAGCACCGCCGGGACAGGGGAGTCACCCCTCCACTTT
>TRBV10-3|TRBD1|.|TRBJ1-1
CAISEGQNRGSTEAFF
TGTGCCATCAGTGAGGGACAAAACAGGGGCAGTACTGAAGCTTTCTTT
>TRBV20-1|.|.|TRBJ1-5
CSARGNQPQHF
TGCAGTGCTAGAGGCAATCAGCCCCAGCATTTT
>TRBV10-3|.|.|TRBJ2-1
CAISYEPPTAGNEQFF
TGTGCCATCAGCTACGAACCTCCGACCGCGGGCAATGAGCAGTTCTTC
>TRBV6-6|.|.|TRBJ2-4
CASSYTGAQGNIQYF
TGTGCCAGCAGTTACACCGGGGCCCAGGGGAACATTCAGTACTTC
>TRBV24-1|.|.|TRBJ2-1
CATSDLQWGSYGSEQFF
TGTGCCACCAGTGATTTGCAGTGGGGGAGTTATGGGAGTGAGCAGTTCTTC
>TRBV28|.|.|TRBJ1-5
CASSLGGPLNQPQHF
TGTGCCAGCAGTTTGGGAGGGCCCCTAAATCAGCCCCAGCATTTT